The 2 T cell receptor beta chains below come from one sample, sequenced in a study of CD8+ T cells in alopecia areata. Sequencing used cDNA as its template, made by extracting RNA and reverse transcribing it. Method: immunoSEQ multiplex PCR; TCRdb's copy keeps in-frame clones and lacks some. The sample includes 150,000 to 200,000 clones, roughly 65% of them seen just once. Regarding treatment: oral pan-JAK inhibitor, 5-10 mg twice daily. The sample in question was CD4+ T cells sorted from blood, obtained at week 4, from a patient treated with tofacitinib. The receptor set was obtained from a human donor with alopecia areata.

This chain connects TRBV5-1 to TRBJ1-1; possible D gene TRBD1, 5 bases. Per the germline V gene, CDR1 is SGHRS and CDR2 is YFSETQ. V was trimmed by 5 bases and J by 4 bases, leaving 15 bases between them. This CDR3 is built from 14 residues. The CDR3 reads CASRWGITATEAFF. The CDR3 region has the DNA TGCGCCAGCAGATGGGGCATCACAGCCACTGAAGCTTTCTTT.

This chain links TRBV5-1 with TRBJ2-5; TRBD2 is a possible D gene (5 bases). The CDR3 spans 13 residues. Germline values: CDR1 SGHRS, CDR2 YFSETQ. V shed 4 bases and J shed 3 bases, with 10 bases lying between them. CDR3 region: CASSGNSEETQYF. CDR3 DNA: TGCGCCAGCAGCGGAAATAGCGAAGAGACCCAGTACTTC.